Listed below are T cell receptor beta chains from one sample, sequenced in a study of shared clonotypes between healthy human individuals. TCRdb keeps only in-frame clones here, not all; method: immunoSEQ multiplex PCR. The table has 2 million to 2.5 million clones, 93% seen once. Sequenced input: naive CD4+ T cells from PBMCs. These receptors were obtained from a man younger than 30 in good health. Some clones in this sample may be carry-over from other donors' samples. CDR3s include the opening cysteine and the closing phenylalanine or tryptophan. Each record gives: CDR3 length, V gene, clone size, D gene, J gene, CDR3 DNA, CDR3 protein. The D gene is left open where the match is weak. Where a row states a size, it is once, few, many or the class of an expanded clone; other rows omit it.

16	TRBV7-9	NA	NA	TRBJ2-1	TGTGCCAGCAGCTTATACGTCAGGAGCTCCTACAATGAGCAGTTCTTC	CASSLYVRSSYNEQFF
14	TRBV4-3	NA	NA	TRBJ2-6	TGCGCCAGCAGCCGGGCTCATGGGGCCAACGTCCTGACTTTC	CASSRAHGANVLTF
13	TRBV29-1	NA	NA	TRBJ2-2	TGCAGCGTTGCGAGCGGTAACACCGGGGAGCTGTTTTTT	CSVASGNTGELFF
15	TRBV28	once	NA	TRBJ2-5	TGTGCCAGCAGTTCATGGGGGGGGCAGTCAGAGACCCAGTACTTC	CASSSWGGQSETQYF
14	TRBV7-2	NA	NA	TRBJ2-7	TGTGCCAGCAGCTCCTTGCAGGGGTTGTACGAGCAGTACTTC	CASSSLQGLYEQYF
18	TRBV7-9	NA	TRBD1	TRBJ2-7	TGTGCCAGCAGCTCTTTTCCCTCCCGGGACAGGGACTCCTACGAGCAGTACTTC	CASSSFPSRDRDSYEQYF
17	TRBV7-9	NA	TRBD2	TRBJ2-1	TGTGCCAGCAGCTTTCCCAAGGGCGGGAGCGCAAGGAATGAGCAGTTCTTC	CASSFPKGGSARNEQFF
15	TRBV4-1	NA	TRBD2	TRBJ2-7	TGCGCCAGCAGTGGACTAGCGGGAGCGCCCTACGAGCAGTACTTC	CASSGLAGAPYEQYF
11	TRBV7-2	NA	NA	TRBJ2-3	TGTGCCAGCCGCCTGGCAGATACGCAGTATTTT	CASRLADTQYF
15	TRBV7-9	few	TRBD1	TRBJ2-7	TGTGCCAGCAGCTTCGGACAGGGCAAAACCTACGAGCAGTACTTC	CASSFGQGKTYEQYF
15	TRBV19	NA	TRBD1	TRBJ1-5	TGTGCCAGTAGACCCCAAGGGGAGGGGGCTAAGCCCCAGCATTTT	CASRPQGEGAKPQHF
14	TRBV21-1	few	NA	TRBJ1-5	TGTGCCAGCACCCCAACAGGGTGCTATCAGCCCCAGCATTTT	CASTPTGCYQPQHF
13	TRBV19	NA	NA	TRBJ2-1	TGTGCCAGTAGTAACAGGTACAACAATGAGCAGTTCTTC	CASSNRYNNEQFF
16	TRBV5-1	NA	TRBD1	TRBJ1-5	TGCGCCAGCAGCTTGGCAGGGGGCGCGGGCAATCAGCCCCAGCATTTT	CASSLAGGAGNQPQHF
15	TRBV5-5	NA	NA	TRBJ1-3	TGTGCCAGCAGCCGAGGGGACTACTCTGGAAACACCATATATTTT	CASSRGDYSGNTIYF
15	TRBV7-3	NA	NA	TRBJ1-3	TGTGCCAGCAGCTTAACAGGTGGCTCTGGAAACACCATATATTTT	CASSLTGGSGNTIYF
13	TRBV7-9	NA	NA	TRBJ1-6	TGTGCCAGCAGTCCCTCAGGAGAATCACCCCTCCACTTT	CASSPSGESPLHF
15	TRBV28	NA	NA	TRBJ1-5	TGTGCCAGCAGTTTGGGGGACGGCCTCCAAGGGCCCCAGCATTTT	CASSLGDGLQGPQHF
15	TRBV5-1	NA	TRBD1	TRBJ2-7	TGCGCCAGCAGCTTGGAAGGACAGGGGACCTACGAGCAGTACTTC	CASSLEGQGTYEQYF
15	TRBV19	NA	TRBD1	TRBJ1-4	TGTGCCAGTAGAGGGACAGGGCAAGGGAATGAAAAACTGTTTTTT	CASRGTGQGNEKLFF
13	TRBV28	NA	NA	TRBJ2-7	TGTGCCAGCAGTTTCCCCCGGACCTACGAGCAGTACTTC	CASSFPRTYEQYF
14	TRBV28	NA	TRBD1	TRBJ2-7	TGTGCCAGCAGTTTTCTGACAGGGGGGTACGAGCAGTACTTC	CASSFLTGGYEQYF
15	TRBV28	NA	TRBD1	TRBJ1-1	TGTGCCAGCAGTTCCCTACAGGGGCTGAACACTGAAGCTTTCTTT	CASSSLQGLNTEAFF
15	TRBV6-1	NA	NA	TRBJ2-6	TGTGCCAGCTCCGGACAGCCCTCTGGGGCCAACGTCCTGACTTTC	CASSGQPSGANVLTF
13	TRBV28	few	NA	TRBJ1-5	TGTGCCAGCAGTGGCAGAAGCAATCAGCCCCAGCATTTT	CASSGRSNQPQHF
13	TRBV28	NA	NA	TRBJ1-1	TGTGCCAGCAGCCCTCCCGGGGAGACTGAAGCTTTCTTT	CASSPPGETEAFF
16	TRBV5-1	NA	TRBD2	TRBJ2-7	TGCGCCAGCAGCCAGGGACTAGCGGGAGGGCTCTACGAGCAGTACTTC	CASSQGLAGGLYEQYF
13	TRBV28	NA	NA	TRBJ1-2	TGTGCCAGCAGTCCCGGGGGGGGCTATGGCTACACCTTC	CASSPGGGYGYTF